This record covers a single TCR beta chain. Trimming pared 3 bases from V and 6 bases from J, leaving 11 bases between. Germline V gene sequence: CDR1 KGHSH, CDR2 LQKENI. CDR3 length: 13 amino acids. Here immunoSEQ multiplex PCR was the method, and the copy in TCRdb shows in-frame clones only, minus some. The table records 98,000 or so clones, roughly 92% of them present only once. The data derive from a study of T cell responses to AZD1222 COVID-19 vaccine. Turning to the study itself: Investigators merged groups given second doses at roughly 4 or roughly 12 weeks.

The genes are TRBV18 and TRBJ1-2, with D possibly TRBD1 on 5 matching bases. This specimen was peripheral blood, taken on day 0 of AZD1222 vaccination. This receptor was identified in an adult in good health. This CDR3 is CASSPGRGHGYTF. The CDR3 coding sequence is TGTGCCAGCTCACCGGGGAGGGGCCATGGCTACACCTTC.